Listed here are 11 T cell receptor beta chains from one sample, sequenced in a study of T cells in Graves' hyperthyroidism and ophthalmopathy. Regions amplified from RNA transcripts were the TCR beta CDR3 regions. An initial round of RT-PCR targeting the TCR CDR3 relied on the HTBI primer set. TCRdb re-called the multiplex PCR reads with MiXCR, one entry per CDR3 protein. This table has about 460,000 distinct CDR3 sequences, about 20% appearing once. Sequencing was carried out using blood. Receptors originate from a woman aged 70-85 years with Graves' ophthalmopathy.

This sequence joins TRBV18 and TRBJ2-5; possibly TRBD2 for D (6 bases). Germline V CDR1 and CDR2: KGHSH, LQKENI. Trimming took 5 bases from V and 1 from J, leaving 17 bases between them. The CDR3 spans 16 residues. This chain's CDR3 is CASSTKLAGGQETQYF. The CDR3, as DNA: TGTGCCAGCTCAACAAAACTAGCTGGAGGCCAAGAGACCCAGTACTTC.

This clonotype turned up a few times. This sequence joins TRBV9 and TRBJ1-1; D is uncertain. The V end lost 1 base, the J end lost 1 base, and 2 bases lay between the germline ends. The CDR3 totals 12 residues. Germline V gives CDR1 SGDLS, CDR2 YYNGEE. Written as DNA, the CDR3 is TGTGCCAGCAGCGTATCGAACACTGAAGCTTTCTTT. This encodes CASSVSNTEAFF.

The chain joins TRBV6-2 or TRBV6-3 to TRBJ1-2; 7 bases agree with TRBD1. The CDR3 totals 13 residues. J lost 4 bases, V lost 5 bases, and 4 bases had no gene match. Germline lookup yields CDR1 MNHEY and CDR2 SVGEGT. Here the CDR3 reads CASSKGQSYGYTF. In nucleotides, the CDR3 is TGTGCCAGCAGTAAGGGACAGAGCTATGGCTACACCTTC.

The CDR3 DNA is TGTGCCAGCAGCTTAGAGGCGGGGGGTAGCGTGAGTTACAATGAGCAGTTCTTC. It yields the protein CASSLEAGGSVSYNEQFF. The chain recombines TRBV7-6 with TRBJ2-1; the match to TRBD2 covers 8 bases. Germline lookup yields CDR1 SGHVS and CDR2 FNYEAQ. The CDR3 is made up of 18 amino acids. Trimming at V came to 1 base and at J to 4 bases, leaving 12 bases not matched to a gene.

In regard to this clonotype: One end of the junction does not line up with germline, which may come from a read error. The V gene is TRBV11-2, the J gene TRBJ2-1; TRBD2 matches 8 bases. Germline values: CDR1 SGHAT, CDR2 FQNNGV. The CDR3 runs to 16 residues. Here the CDR3 reads CASSRASGRYYDEQFF. CDR3 in DNA: TGTGCCAGCAGCCGAGCTAGCGGGCGATACTACGATGAGCAGTTCTTC.

This clonotype occurred many times. The V gene is TRBV28, the J gene TRBJ2-7; TRBD1 matches at 8 bases. The CDR3 extends over 15 amino acids. V gave up 0 bases and J gave up 3 bases; unmatched junction bases: 4. Looked up from germline, CDR1 is MDHEN and CDR2 is SYDVKM. The CDR3 sequence: CASSLWGDRGYEQYF. The DNA for the CDR3 is TGTGCCAGCAGTTTATGGGGAGACAGGGGCTACGAGCAGTACTTC.

The chain uses TRBV20-1 and TRBJ2-7, with TRBD2 matching 9 bases. Germline loops: CDR1 DFQATT, CDR2 SNEGSKA (reference sequence). The length of the CDR3 is 14 residues. V lost 1 base, J lost 5 bases, and 6 bases stayed unmatched. CDR3: CSARVNSGSNEQYF. CDR3 nucleotides: TGCAGTGCTAGAGTCAATAGCGGGAGTAACGAGCAGTACTTC.

CDR3 coding DNA: TGTGCCAGCAGCTTCCTTAACAGGGACTACGAGCAGTACTTC. Translation: CASSFLNRDYEQYF. The chain uses TRBV5-4 and TRBJ2-7, with a possible D match to TRBD1 (6 bases). This CDR3 is 14 amino acids long. In germline, CDR1 is SGHNT, CDR2 YYREEE (reference sequence). V lost 2 bases and J 3 bases, leaving 12 bases between the germline ends.

V and J are TRBV6-1 and TRBJ2-5; 8 positions agree with TRBD1. Trimming cost V 7 bases and J 1 base; bases outside gene matches: 8. The length of the CDR3 is 15 residues. Germline V CDR1 and CDR2: MNHNS, SASEGT. The CDR3 DNA follows: TGTGCCAGCATGGACAGGGCGATTTTCCAAGAGACCCAGTACTTC. This sequence encodes CASMDRAIFQETQYF.

This clonotype has ten or more counts. This chain links TRBV7-2 with TRBJ2-5; 7 nucleotides match TRBD2. The J segment lost 5 bases and the V segment lost 1 base, leaving 7 bases of the junction unmatched. The CDR3 contains 15 residues. Germline CDR1 SGHTA, CDR2 FQGNSA. CDR3 nucleotide sequence: TGTGCCAGCAGCTTAGGCCGTGGTAGCGGGGAGACCCAGTACTTC. Translated, it gives CASSLGRGSGETQYF.

This clonotype appeared many times. This sequence joins TRBV20-1 and TRBJ2-7; 7 bases fit TRBD1. The length of the CDR3 is 14 residues. After removal of 3 bases from V and 3 bases from J, the junction contained 8 bases not matched to a gene. Per germline, CDR1 DFQATT and CDR2 SNEGSKA (reference sequence). CDR3 nucleotides: TGCAGTGCTAGGGAGGACAGGACTTTCTACGAGCAGTACTTC. Translating gives CSAREDRTFYEQYF.